The clone carrying this TCR beta chain is a singleton in its sample. What it recognizes is unknown. Other DNA sequences from this sample encode an identical CDR3 as well. The entry originates in a study of cytomegalovirus exposure and HLA in healthy donors. Researchers ran the PCR with 60 Vbeta and 13 Jbeta primers. TCRdb's copy holds only in-frame clones and misses some; the assay was immunoSEQ multiplex PCR. The table has some 200,000 clones, around four fifths seen once. Overall study findings and caveats: Some public TCRs appeared in many individuals, while most sequences were rare.

The CDR3 runs to 12 residues. The V and J ends lost 4 bases and 5 bases respectively, with 9 bases between them. Germline V CDR1 and CDR2: SGHRS, YFSETQ. This chain joins TRBV5-1 and TRBJ1-2, with D possibly matching TRBD1 (5 bases). The sequenced sample consisted of PBMCs. The receptor's source is a female donor in good health and CMV-seronegative. In DNA form, the CDR3 reads TGCGCCAGCAGCCCAGACAGTTATGGCTACACCTTC. Its protein is CASSPDSYGYTF.